The clone carrying this T cell receptor beta chain has only a few counts. The data belong to a study of identical twins. With 4 bases removed from V and 7 bases from J, the gap between germline ends came to 11 bases. Per germline, CDR1 SQVTM and CDR2 ANQGSEA. The CDR3 sequence is 12 residues long. TCRdb itself ran the 5' RACE reads through MiXCR, one entry per CDR3 protein. The profile shows approximately 500,000 distinct CDR3 sequences, 13% to 15% of them singletons. The sample was also reused in another study, on yellow fever vaccine responses in identical twins.

The gene calls are TRBV29-1 and TRBJ2-1; D is possibly TRBD2 (7 bases). The sequence was obtained from a woman aged 18-30 years in good health. The sequencing input was CD4+ T cells sorted from blood. CDR3: CSVGGGRNEQFF. The DNA of the CDR3 is TGCAGCGTTGGGGGGGGCCGGAATGAGCAGTTCTTC.